The 22 T cell receptor beta chains in this list originate from one sample, sequenced in a study of T cells in Graves' hyperthyroidism and ophthalmopathy. TCR beta CDR3 regions were amplified from RNA. The HTBI primer set drove a first-round RT-PCR of the TCR CDR3. MiXCR was run by TCRdb on the multiplex PCR reads, yielding one entry per CDR3 protein. The sample contains some 600,000 distinct CDR3 sequences, about 43% of which appear only once. The sequenced sample was peripheral blood or thyroid tissue (not recorded which). All receptors come from a woman younger than 30 with Graves' hyperthyroidism.

CDR3 sequence: CASRPTGNTGELFF. In DNA form, the CDR3 reads TGTGCCAGCAGGCCAACAGGGAACACCGGGGAGCTGTTTTTT. This chain links TRBV5-4 with TRBJ2-2, with D tentatively TRBD1 (5 bases). The V end lost 5 bases, the J end lost 1 base, and 9 bases lay between the germline ends. Per the germline V gene, CDR1 is SGHNT and CDR2 is YYREEE (reference sequence). The CDR3 is 14 amino acids.

In its sample, this clonotype was seen a few times. The genes are TRBV20-1 and TRBJ2-5, with D unresolved. Trimming shortened V by 3 bases and J by 8 bases, and 13 bases separated the two germline ends. Germline assignment: CDR1 DFQATT and CDR2 SNEGSKA (reference sequence). The CDR3 loop spans 12 amino acids. The CDR3 loop is CSARTTSETQYF. The CDR3 coding sequence is TGCAGTGCTAGGACAACATCTGAAACCCAGTACTTC.

In the case of this clonotype: A clone one base away is much larger, so this may be a read error. V and J are TRBV7-9 and TRBJ1-2; TRBD1 matches at 10 bases. Germline V gene sequence: CDR1 SEHNR, CDR2 FQNEAQ (reference sequence). J gave up 8 bases and V 10 bases, and 7 bases lay outside the gene matches. This CDR3 has 12 amino acids. CDR3 in amino acids: CANGTGVPGYTF. Written as DNA, the CDR3 is TGTGCCAACGGGACAGGGGTGCCCGGCTACACCTTC.

As regards this clonotype: This sequence may be a read error, since a much larger clone differs from it by one base. The chain uses TRBV10-3 and TRBJ2-5, with 8 bases that match TRBD2. J gave up 4 bases and V 0 bases, and 10 bases lay outside the gene matches. Per germline, CDR1 ENHRY and CDR2 SYGVKD. This CDR3 is 17 amino acids long. The CDR3 protein is CAISESTSSGYRETQYF. CDR3 sequence (DNA): TGTGCCATCAGTGAGTCGACGTCTAGCGGGTACCGAGAGACCCAGTACTTC.

V and J are TRBV2 and TRBJ1-1; TRBD1 might be the D (5 bases). CDR3 length: 14 residues. Trimming shortened V by 7 bases and J by 0 bases, and 12 bases separated the two germline ends. Germline loops: CDR1 SNHLY, CDR2 FYNNEI. CDR3 protein: CASNLGTMNTEAFF. CDR3 sequence (DNA): TGTGCCAGCAACCTAGGGACCATGAACACTGAAGCTTTCTTT.

About this clonotype: Because it lacks the conserved phenylalanine or tryptophan at the end, this CDR3 is likely a read error. V usage is TRBV24-1 and J usage is TRBJ1-5; the D gene is possibly TRBD1 (5 bases). CDR3 length: 14 amino acids. Germline V gives CDR1 KGHDR, CDR2 SFDVKD. The CDR3 DNA sequence: TGTGCCAGCAGTTTTACGACAGGCAATCAGCCCCAGCATTCT. This encodes CASSFTTGNQPQHS.

This clonotype was detected only a few times. The V call is TRBV13, the J call TRBJ1-6, with D possibly TRBD1 on 6 matching bases. Germline assignment: CDR1 PRHDT and CDR2 FYEKMQ (reference sequence). This CDR3 is 15 amino acids long. Trimming took 1 base from V and 10 from J, leaving 14 bases between them. In nucleotides, the CDR3 is TGTGCCAGCAGCTTAGCGGACAGAAAGGACTCACCCCTCCACTTT. Translating gives CASSLADRKDSPLHF.

The chain is built from TRBV11-3 and TRBJ1-3, with D unclear. V lost 5 bases and J 4 bases, leaving 9 bases between the germline ends. In germline, CDR1 is SGHNT, CDR2 YENEEA. The CDR3 loop spans 13 amino acids. The CDR3 coding sequence is TGTGCCAGCAGCCAAGGACGAGGAAACACCATATATTTT. As protein: CASSQGRGNTIYF.

This chain connects TRBV19 to TRBJ2-7; 9 nucleotides align to TRBD1. V lost 2 bases, J lost 2 bases, and 4 bases stayed unmatched. CDR1 LNHDA and CDR2 SQIVND come from the germline V gene (reference sequence). The CDR3 consists of 15 residues. CDR3 in amino acids: CASSISGTGTYEQYF. The DNA for the CDR3 is TGTGCCAGTAGTATATCCGGGACAGGGACCTACGAGCAGTACTTC.

This chain connects TRBV20-1 to TRBJ2-7; D gene ambiguous. The CDR3 extends over 14 amino acids. V lost 1 base, J lost 5 bases, and 15 bases lay in between. Germline-derived CDR1 and CDR2 are DFQATT and SNEGSKA (reference sequence). The CDR3 sequence is CSARGREVPHEQYF. CDR3 DNA sequence: TGCAGTGCTAGAGGAAGGGAAGTTCCCCACGAGCAGTACTTC.

The genes are TRBV7-9 and TRBJ2-5; D is uncertain. This CDR3 contains 8 residues. CDR1 is SEHNR and CDR2 is FQNEAQ in the germline V gene (reference sequence). V lost 10 bases to trimming and J lost 7 bases, with 4 bases between them. The CDR3 here is CATGTQYF. Here the CDR3 DNA reads TGTGCCACAGGGACCCAGTACTTC.

With regard to this clonotype: This may come from a read error, since a much larger clone is one base off. The genes are TRBV2 and TRBJ1-4; a possible D gene is TRBD1 (5 bases). This CDR3 has 14 amino acids. Germline CDR1 and CDR2: SNHLY and FYNNEI. The CDR3 DNA sequence: TGTGCCAGCAGTGGGGACGGAGGTAATGAAGAACTGTTTTTT. Translated: CASSGDGGNEELFF.

This clonotype was seen a few times. The chain employs TRBV20-1 and TRBJ1-1, with D possibly matching TRBD1 (5 bases). The CDR3 is 12 amino acids. Trimming took off 3 bases at V and 4 bases at J, with 9 bases between the two ends. Germline V gives CDR1 DFQATT, CDR2 SNEGSKA (reference sequence). CDR3 in amino acids: CSASTGGTEAFF. The CDR3 coding sequence is TGCAGTGCTAGTACGGGGGGCACTGAAGCTTTCTTT.

Comments on this clonotype: A clone one base away is much larger, so this may be a read error. The chain has TRBV6-1 and TRBJ1-3; possible D gene TRBD1, 5 bases. CDR1 and CDR2 (germline): MNHNS, SASEGT. The V end was cut by 6 bases, the J end by 3 bases, with 12 bases between. The CDR3 is made up of 14 amino acids. The CDR3: CASSPRGRGNTIYF. CDR3 coding DNA: TGTGCCAGCAGCCCACGGGGACGTGGAAACACCATATATTTT.

V is TRBV9 and J is TRBJ1-5; a possible D gene is TRBD1 (5 bases). Per the germline V gene, CDR1 is SGDLS and CDR2 is YYNGEE. CDR3 length: 16 residues. V was clipped by 5 bases and J by 0 bases, with 15 bases between them. The CDR3 sequence is CASSPGTGNSNQPQHF. CDR3 bases: TGTGCCAGCAGTCCGGGGACTGGGAATAGCAATCAGCCCCAGCATTTT.

J is TRBJ2-7 and V is TRBV5-8, with D perhaps matching TRBD1 or TRBD2 (5 bases each). The V end was cut by 6 bases, the J end by 1 base, with 17 bases between. From germline, CDR1 is SGHTS and CDR2 YDEGEE. The CDR3 extends over 15 amino acids. CDR3 nucleotide sequence: TGTGCCAGCAACCACCGGCAGGGCGGGTCCTACGAGCAGTACTTC. Protein product: CASNHRQGGSYEQYF.

A note on this clonotype: A much more abundant neighbour one base away suggests this may be a read error. This rearrangement joins TRBV19 to TRBJ1-5, with D possibly matching TRBD1 (5 bases). V was pared by 8 bases and J by 5 bases, with 13 bases between. Germline-derived CDR1 and CDR2 are LNHDA and SQIVND (reference sequence). This CDR3 has 13 residues. CDR3 region: CASGVAGHQPQHF. DNA for the CDR3: TGTGCCAGTGGTGTCGCAGGGCATCAGCCCCAGCATTTT.

This clonotype was counted ten times or more. The chain joins TRBV24-1 to TRBJ1-1; 11 bases align to TRBD1. In germline, CDR1 is KGHDR, CDR2 SFDVKD. CDR3 length: 17 amino acids. The ends lost 3 bases at V and 1 base at J; junction bases unmatched: 6. The CDR3 here is CATSDSRDRGRNTEAFF. The DNA of the CDR3 is TGTGCCACCAGTGATAGCCGGGACAGGGGGAGGAACACTGAAGCTTTCTTT.

The V call is TRBV15, the J call TRBJ2-7; a weak D match, TRBD2 (5 bases). In germline, CDR1 is LNHNV, CDR2 YYDKDF (reference sequence). The CDR3 has 14 amino acids. V dropped 3 bases and J dropped 1 base, with 10 bases sitting between them. The CDR3: CATSSPDFSYEQYF. In DNA form, the CDR3 reads TGTGCCACCAGCAGCCCGGACTTTTCCTACGAGCAGTACTTC.

The V call is TRBV2, the J call TRBJ2-5, with 12 bases that match TRBD2. Germline loops: CDR1 SNHLY, CDR2 FYNNEI. There are 12 residues in the CDR3. CDR3 region: CAQTSGRETQYF. The DNA for the CDR3 is TGTGCTCAGACTAGCGGGAGAGAGACCCAGTACTTC.

In this sample, this clonotype turned up many times. This rearrangement joins TRBV7-2 to TRBJ1-1; no reliable D call. CDR3 length: 14 residues. The V end was cut by 6 bases, the J end by 0 bases, with 11 bases between. Germline CDR1 and CDR2: SGHTA and FQGNSA. Here the CDR3 DNA reads TGTGCCAGCAGTTTTCGGGGTCTGAACACTGAAGCTTTCTTT. Translating it yields CASSFRGLNTEAFF. Looking up the rest from reference TRBV7-2 and TRBJ1-1 gives the full variable domain: GAGVSQSPSNKVTEKGKDVELRCDPISGHTALYWYRQSLGQGLEFLIYFQGNSAPDKSGLPSDRFSAERTGGSVSTLTIQRTQQEDSAVYLCASSFRGLNTEAFFGQGTRLTVV.

The chain combines TRBV6-1 with TRBJ2-7, with TRBD2 identical over 8 bases. V lost 1 base and J lost 2; bases outside the gene matches: 4. CDR1 MNHNS and CDR2 SASEGT come from the germline V gene. The CDR3 has 15 amino acids. The CDR3, as DNA: TGTGCCAGCAGTGAAGGTACAGCGGGAGCCTACGAGCAGTACTTC. Protein sequence: CASSEGTAGAYEQYF.